The source of this T cell receptor beta chain is a study of cytomegalovirus exposure and HLA in healthy donors. On this clone itself: Its antigen is still unknown.

The PCR employed 60 Vbeta primers together with 13 Jbeta primers. Assay: immunoSEQ multiplex PCR; the TCRdb copy retains only in-frame clones and omits some. The data show around 200,000 clones, over 75% seen once. Germline V lookup: CDR1 SGHTA, CDR2 FQGNSA. This CDR3 is built from 14 residues. V gave up 5 bases and J gave up 5 bases; unmatched junction bases: 5. Likely unrecorded immune exposures existed in these nominally healthy donors. General study results and limits: Another analysis was done later, and it associated more than 15,000 TCR beta sequences with HLA alleles at 0.05 false discovery rate.

The chain joins TRBV7-2 to TRBJ2-3, with 9 bases fitting TRBD2. The sequenced sample consisted of PBMCs. The sequence derives from a male donor in good health and CMV-seronegative. As DNA, the CDR3 is TGTGCCAGCAGCCGATTAGCGGGAGTAGATACGCAGTATTTT. Protein sequence: CASSRLAGVDTQYF.